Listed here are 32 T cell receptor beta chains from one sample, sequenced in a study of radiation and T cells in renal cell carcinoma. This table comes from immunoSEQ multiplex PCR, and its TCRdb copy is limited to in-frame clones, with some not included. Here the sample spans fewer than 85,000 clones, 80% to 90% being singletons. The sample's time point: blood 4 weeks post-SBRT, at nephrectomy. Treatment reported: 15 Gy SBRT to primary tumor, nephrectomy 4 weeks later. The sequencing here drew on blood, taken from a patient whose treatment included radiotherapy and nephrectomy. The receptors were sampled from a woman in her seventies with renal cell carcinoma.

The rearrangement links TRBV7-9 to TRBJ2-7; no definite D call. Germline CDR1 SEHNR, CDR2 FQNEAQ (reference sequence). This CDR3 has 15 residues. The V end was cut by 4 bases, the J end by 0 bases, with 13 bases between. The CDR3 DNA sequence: TGTGCCAGCAGCTCTCCCCGACATTCCTCCTACGAGCAGTACTTC. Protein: CASSSPRHSSYEQYF.

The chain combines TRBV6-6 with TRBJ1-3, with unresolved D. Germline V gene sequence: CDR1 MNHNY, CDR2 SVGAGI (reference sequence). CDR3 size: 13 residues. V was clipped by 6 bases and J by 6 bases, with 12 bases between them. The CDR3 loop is CASSSPPINTIYF. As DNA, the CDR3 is TGTGCCAGCAGCTCCCCACCGATAAACACCATATATTTT.

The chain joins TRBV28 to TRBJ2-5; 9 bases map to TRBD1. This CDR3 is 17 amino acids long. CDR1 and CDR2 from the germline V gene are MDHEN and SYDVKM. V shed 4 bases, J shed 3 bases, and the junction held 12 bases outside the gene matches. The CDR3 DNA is TGTGCCAGCAGTTCGGCCCACAGGGGGCAGCTGGAAGAGACCCAGTACTTC. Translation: CASSSAHRGQLEETQYF. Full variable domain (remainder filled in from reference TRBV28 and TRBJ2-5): DVKVTQSSRYLVKRTGEKVFLECVQDMDHENMFWYRQDPGLGLRLIYFSYDVKMKEKGDIPEGYSVSREKKERFSLILESASTNQTSMYLCASSSAHRGQLEETQYFGPGTRLLVL.

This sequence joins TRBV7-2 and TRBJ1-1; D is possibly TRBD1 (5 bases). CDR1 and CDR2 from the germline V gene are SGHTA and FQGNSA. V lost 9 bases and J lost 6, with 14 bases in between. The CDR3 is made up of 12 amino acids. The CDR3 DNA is TGTGCCAGTGGCAGGGCGGTTTCTGAAGCTTTCTTT. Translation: CASGRAVSEAFF.

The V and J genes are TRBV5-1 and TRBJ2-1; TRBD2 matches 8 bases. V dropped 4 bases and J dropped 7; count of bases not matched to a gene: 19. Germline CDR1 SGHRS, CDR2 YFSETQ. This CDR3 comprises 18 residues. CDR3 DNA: TGCGCCAGCAGCCCTTTACGGCAGGGCACGGGACTAGGGAATGAGCAGTTCTTC. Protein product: CASSPLRQGTGLGNEQFF. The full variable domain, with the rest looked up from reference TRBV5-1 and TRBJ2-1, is KAGVTQTPRYLIKTRGQQVTLSCSPISGHRSVSWYQQTPGQGLQFLFEYFSETQRNKGNFPGRFSGRQFSNSRSEMNVSTLELGDSALYLCASSPLRQGTGLGNEQFFGPGTRLTVL.

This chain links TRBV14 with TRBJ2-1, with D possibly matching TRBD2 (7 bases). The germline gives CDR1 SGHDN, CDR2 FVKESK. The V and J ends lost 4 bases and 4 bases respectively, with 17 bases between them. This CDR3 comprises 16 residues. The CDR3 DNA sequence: TGTGCCAGCAGCCCCCTGGGCGGGGGCCGATACAATGAGCAGTTCTTC. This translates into CASSPLGGGRYNEQFF.

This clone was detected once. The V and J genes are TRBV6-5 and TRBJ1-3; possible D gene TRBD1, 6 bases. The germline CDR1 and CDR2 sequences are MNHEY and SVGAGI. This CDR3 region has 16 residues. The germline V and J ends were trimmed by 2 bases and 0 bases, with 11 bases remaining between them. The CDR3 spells CASSYNRDNSGNTIYF. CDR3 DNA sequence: TGTGCCAGCAGTTACAACCGGGACAACTCTGGAAACACCATATATTTT.

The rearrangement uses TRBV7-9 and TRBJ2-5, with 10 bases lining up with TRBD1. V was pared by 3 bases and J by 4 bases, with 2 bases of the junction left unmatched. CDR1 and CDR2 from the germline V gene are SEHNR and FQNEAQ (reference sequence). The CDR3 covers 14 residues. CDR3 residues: CASSLGQGPETQYF. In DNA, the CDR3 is TGTGCCAGCAGCTTGGGACAGGGGCCAGAGACCCAGTACTTC.

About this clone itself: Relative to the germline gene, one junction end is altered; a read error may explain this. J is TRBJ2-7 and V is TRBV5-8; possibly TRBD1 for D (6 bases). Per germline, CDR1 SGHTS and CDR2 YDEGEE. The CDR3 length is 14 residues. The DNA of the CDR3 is TGTGCCAGCAGTTACCAGCCGGGACACGGAGGAAGCGTCTTC. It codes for CASSYQPGHGGSVF.

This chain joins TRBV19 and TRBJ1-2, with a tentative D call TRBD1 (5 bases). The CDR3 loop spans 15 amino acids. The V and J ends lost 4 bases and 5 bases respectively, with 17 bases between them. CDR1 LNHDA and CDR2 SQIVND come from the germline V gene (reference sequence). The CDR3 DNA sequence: TGTGCCAGTAGTACCTCGGGGACCTACTATTATGGCTACACCTTC. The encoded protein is CASSTSGTYYYGYTF. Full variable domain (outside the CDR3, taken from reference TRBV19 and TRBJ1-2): DGGITQSPKYLFRKEGQNVTLSCEQNLNHDAMYWYRQDPGQGLRLIYYSQIVNDFQKGDIAEGYSVSREKKESFPLTVTSAQKNPTAFYLCASSTSGTYYYGYTFGSGTRLTVV.

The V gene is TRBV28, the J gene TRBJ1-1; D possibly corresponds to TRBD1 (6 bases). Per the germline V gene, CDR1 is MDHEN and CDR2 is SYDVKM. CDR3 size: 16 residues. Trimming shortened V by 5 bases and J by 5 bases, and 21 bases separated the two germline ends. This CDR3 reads CASSEGGHSSITEAFF. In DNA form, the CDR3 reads TGTGCCAGCAGTGAAGGGGGACATTCCAGTATTACTGAAGCTTTCTTT.

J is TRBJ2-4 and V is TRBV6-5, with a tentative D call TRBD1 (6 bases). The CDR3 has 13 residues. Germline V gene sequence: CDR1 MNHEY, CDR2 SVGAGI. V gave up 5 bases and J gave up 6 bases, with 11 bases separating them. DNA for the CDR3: TGTGCCAGCAGTGGGGGCGCGGTAAACATTCAGTACTTC. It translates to CASSGGAVNIQYF.

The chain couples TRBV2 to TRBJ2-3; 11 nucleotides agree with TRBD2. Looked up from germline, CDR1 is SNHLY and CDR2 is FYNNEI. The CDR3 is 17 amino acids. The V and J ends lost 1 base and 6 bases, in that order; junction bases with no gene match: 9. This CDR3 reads CASSEGRLAGGRDTQYF. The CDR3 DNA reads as TGTGCCAGCAGTGAAGGCCGGCTAGCGGGGGGCAGGGATACGCAGTATTTT.

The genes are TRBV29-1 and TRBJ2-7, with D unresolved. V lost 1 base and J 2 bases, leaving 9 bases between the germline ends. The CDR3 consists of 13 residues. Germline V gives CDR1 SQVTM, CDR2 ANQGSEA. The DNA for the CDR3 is TGCAGCGTTGAAGGCCCGGTCCCCTACGAGCAGTACTTC. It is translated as CSVEGPVPYEQYF.

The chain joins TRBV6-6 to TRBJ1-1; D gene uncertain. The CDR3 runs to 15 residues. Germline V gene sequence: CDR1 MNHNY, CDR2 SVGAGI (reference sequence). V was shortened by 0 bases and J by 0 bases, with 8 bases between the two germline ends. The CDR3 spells CASSYSSGLNTEAFF. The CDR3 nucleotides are TGTGCCAGCAGTTACTCTTCTGGCTTGAACACTGAAGCTTTCTTT.

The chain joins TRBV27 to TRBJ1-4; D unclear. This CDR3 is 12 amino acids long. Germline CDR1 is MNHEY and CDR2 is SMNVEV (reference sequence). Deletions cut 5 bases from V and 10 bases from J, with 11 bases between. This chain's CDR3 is CASSILTRKLFF. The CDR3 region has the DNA TGTGCCAGCAGTATATTGACGCGAAAACTGTTTTTT.

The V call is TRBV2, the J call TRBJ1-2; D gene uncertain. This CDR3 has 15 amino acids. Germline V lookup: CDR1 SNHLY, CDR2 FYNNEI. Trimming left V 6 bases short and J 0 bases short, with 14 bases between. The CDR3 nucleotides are TGTGCCAGCAGCCGGGAGTACGGAACTAACTATGGCTACACCTTC. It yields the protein CASSREYGTNYGYTF.

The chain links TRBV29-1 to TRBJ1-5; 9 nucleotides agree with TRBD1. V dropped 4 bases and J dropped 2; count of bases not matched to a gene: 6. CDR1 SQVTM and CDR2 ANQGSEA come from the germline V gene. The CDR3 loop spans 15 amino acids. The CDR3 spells CSVGATGGGNQPQHF. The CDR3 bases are TGCAGCGTTGGGGCGACAGGGGGGGGCAATCAGCCCCAGCATTTT. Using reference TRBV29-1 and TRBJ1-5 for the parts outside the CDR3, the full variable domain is SAVISQKPSRDICQRGTSLTIQCQVDSQVTMMFWYRQQPGQSLTLIATANQGSEATYESGFVIDKFPISRPNLTFSTLTVSNMSPEDSSIYLCSVGATGGGNQPQHFGDGTRLSIL.

CDR3: CASSQGLAGGQFF. The CDR3 coding sequence is TGCGCCAGCAGCCAAGGTCTAGCGGGGGGCCAGTTCTTC. The chain is built from TRBV4-3 and TRBJ2-1, with 11 bases lining up with TRBD2. From germline, CDR1 is LGHNA and CDR2 YSLEER. The CDR3 sequence is 13 residues long. V lost 1 base to trimming and J lost 13 bases; unmatched junction nucleotides: 3.

The CDR3 nucleotides read TGTGCCAGCAGTGAAAGGTACGAGCAGTACTTC. Encoded protein: CASSERYEQYF. This chain uses TRBV27 with TRBJ2-7; no clear D gene. Germline V CDR1 and CDR2: MNHEY, SMNVEV (reference sequence). The CDR3 extends over 11 amino acids. V was clipped by 5 bases and J by 4 bases, with 6 bases between them.

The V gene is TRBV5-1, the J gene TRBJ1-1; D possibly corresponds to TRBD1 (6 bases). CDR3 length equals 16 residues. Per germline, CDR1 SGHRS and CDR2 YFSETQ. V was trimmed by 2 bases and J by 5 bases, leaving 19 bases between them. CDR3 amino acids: CASSLNNRVGTTEAFF. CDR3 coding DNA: TGCGCCAGCAGCTTAAACAACAGGGTCGGGACGACTGAAGCTTTCTTT.

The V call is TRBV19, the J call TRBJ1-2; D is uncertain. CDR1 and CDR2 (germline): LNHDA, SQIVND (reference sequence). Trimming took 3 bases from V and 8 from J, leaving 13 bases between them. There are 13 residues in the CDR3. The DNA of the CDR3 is TGTGCCAGTAGTATCCCACCGGGTCACGGCTACACCTTC. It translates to CASSIPPGHGYTF.

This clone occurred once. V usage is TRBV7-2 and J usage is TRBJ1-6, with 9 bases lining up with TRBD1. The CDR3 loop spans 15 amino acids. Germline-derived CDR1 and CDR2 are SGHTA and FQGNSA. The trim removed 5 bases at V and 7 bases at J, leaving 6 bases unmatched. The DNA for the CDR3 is TGTGCCAGCAGCCTACAGGGGGCCGCGAATTCACCCCTCCACTTT. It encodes CASSLQGAANSPLHF. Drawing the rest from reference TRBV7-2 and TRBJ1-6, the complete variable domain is GAGVSQSPSNKVTEKGKDVELRCDPISGHTALYWYRQSLGQGLEFLIYFQGNSAPDKSGLPSDRFSAERTGGSVSTLTIQRTQQEDSAVYLCASSLQGAANSPLHFGNGTRLTVT.

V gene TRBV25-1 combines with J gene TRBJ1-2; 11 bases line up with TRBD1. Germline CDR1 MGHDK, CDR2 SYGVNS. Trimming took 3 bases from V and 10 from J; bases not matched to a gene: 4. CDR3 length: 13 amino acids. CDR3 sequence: CASSDPGQGDYTF. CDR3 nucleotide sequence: TGTGCCAGCAGTGATCCGGGACAGGGGGACTACACCTTC.

Here the CDR3 reads CASSMLAGGNTGELFF. CDR3 coding DNA: TGTGCCAGTAGTATGCTAGCGGGGGGGAACACCGGGGAGCTGTTTTTT. The chain combines TRBV19 with TRBJ2-2; 11 bases are shared with TRBD2. Losses at the gene ends were 3 bases for V and 1 base for J; bases not matched to a gene: 1. The germline gives CDR1 LNHDA, CDR2 SQIVND (reference sequence). The CDR3 sequence is 16 residues long.

The CDR3 sequence is CASTRQGNEKLFF. The CDR3 bases are TGTGCCAGCACGAGACAGGGAAATGAAAAACTGTTTTTT. The chain carries TRBV2 and TRBJ1-4; 7 bases agree with TRBD1. V dropped 7 bases and J dropped 5; count of bases not matched to a gene: 4. Germline CDR1 and CDR2: SNHLY and FYNNEI. The CDR3 sequence is 13 residues long.

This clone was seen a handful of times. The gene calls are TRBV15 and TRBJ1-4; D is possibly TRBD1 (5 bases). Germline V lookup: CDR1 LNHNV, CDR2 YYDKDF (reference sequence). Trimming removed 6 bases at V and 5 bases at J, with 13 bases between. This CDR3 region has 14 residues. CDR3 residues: CATSIGTVNEKLFF. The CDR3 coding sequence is TGTGCCACCAGTATCGGGACGGTAAATGAAAAACTGTTTTTT.

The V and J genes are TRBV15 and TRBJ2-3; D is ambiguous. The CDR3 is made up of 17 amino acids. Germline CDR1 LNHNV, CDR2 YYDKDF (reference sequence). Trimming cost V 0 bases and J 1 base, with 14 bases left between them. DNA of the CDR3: TGTGCCACCAGCAGAGATCGTCTGGGAAAGGGCACAGATACGCAGTATTTT. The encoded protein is CATSRDRLGKGTDTQYF.

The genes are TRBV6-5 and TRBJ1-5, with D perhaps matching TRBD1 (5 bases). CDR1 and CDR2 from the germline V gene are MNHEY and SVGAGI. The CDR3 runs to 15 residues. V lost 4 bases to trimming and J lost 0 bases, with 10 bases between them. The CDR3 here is CASSSRGDSNQPQHF. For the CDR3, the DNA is TGTGCCAGCAGTTCGAGGGGAGATAGCAATCAGCCCCAGCATTTT.

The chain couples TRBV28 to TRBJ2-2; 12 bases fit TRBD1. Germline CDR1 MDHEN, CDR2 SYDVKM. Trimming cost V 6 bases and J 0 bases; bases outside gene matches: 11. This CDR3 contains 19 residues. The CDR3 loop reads CASSSGTGGLQPNTGELFF. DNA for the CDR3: TGTGCCAGCAGCTCCGGGACAGGGGGCCTACAACCGAACACCGGGGAGCTGTTTTTT.

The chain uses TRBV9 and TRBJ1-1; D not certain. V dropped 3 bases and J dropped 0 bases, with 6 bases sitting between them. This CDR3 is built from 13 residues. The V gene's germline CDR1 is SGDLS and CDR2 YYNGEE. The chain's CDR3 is CASSAALNTEAFF. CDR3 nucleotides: TGTGCCAGCAGCGCCGCCTTGAACACTGAAGCTTTCTTT.

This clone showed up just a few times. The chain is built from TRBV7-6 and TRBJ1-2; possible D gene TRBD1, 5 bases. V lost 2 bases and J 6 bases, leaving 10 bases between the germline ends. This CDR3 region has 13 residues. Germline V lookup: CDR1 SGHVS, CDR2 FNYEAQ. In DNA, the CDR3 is TGTGCCAGCAGCTTAAGCGCAGGGCATGGCTACACCTTC. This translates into CASSLSAGHGYTF. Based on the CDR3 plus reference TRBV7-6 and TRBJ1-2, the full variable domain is GAGVSQSPRYKVTKRGQDVALRCDPISGHVSLYWYRQALGQGPEFLTYFNYEAQQDKSGLPNDRFSAERPEGSISTLTIQRTEQRDSAMYRCASSLSAGHGYTFGSGTRLTVV.